A selection of T cell receptor beta chains follows, all from one sample in a study of tumor-infiltrating lymphocytes in localized non-small cell lung cancer. Here immunoSEQ multiplex PCR was the method, and the copy in TCRdb shows in-frame clones only, minus some. The sample comprises some 13,000 clones, about 74% of which are singletons, and roughly an eighth rests with the top ten. Sequenced sample: uninvolved lung tissue not adjacent to the tumor. The source of these receptors is a human donor with non-small cell lung cancer. Each CDR3 is given with its conserved first and last residue. The D gene is left open where the match is weak. Rows give clone size only sometimes, using once, few, many, or a class for an expanded clone.

>.|TRBV11-3|TRBJ2-1|.
CASSGSRTYNEQFF
TGTGCCAGCAGCGGGAGTCGGACCTACAATGAGCAGTTCTTC
>TRBD1|TRBV5-6|TRBJ1-6|.
CASSSTGQGGPLHF
TGTGCCAGCAGCTCAACCGGACAGGGTGGGCCCCTCCACTTT
>TRBD1|TRBV2|TRBJ1-6|few
CASSEWGQGNSPLHF
TGTGCCAGCAGTGAATGGGGACAGGGAAATTCACCCCTCCACTTT
>.|TRBV7-2|TRBJ1-1|medium-sized
CASSPMAQNTEAFF
TGTGCCAGCAGCCCCATGGCCCAGAACACTGAAGCTTTCTTT
>.|TRBV5-1|TRBJ2-7|.
CASSVSLGYEQYF
TGCGCCAGCAGCGTTTCCTTAGGCTACGAGCAGTACTTC
>TRBD1|TRBV28|TRBJ2-1|.
CATLGQASYNEQFF
TGTGCCACCCTCGGACAGGCTTCCTACAATGAGCAGTTCTTC
>TRBD1|TRBV7-9|TRBJ2-6|.
CASSVGGEGANVLTF
TGTGCCAGCAGCGTAGGGGGCGAAGGGGCCAACGTCCTGACTTTC
>.|TRBV4-3|TRBJ2-2|few
CASSQVANTGELFF
TGCGCCAGCAGCCAAGTCGCGAACACCGGGGAGCTGTTTTTT
>.|TRBV5-1|TRBJ2-7|.
CASSLAGRTTVDEQYF
TGCGCCAGCAGCTTGGCGGGACGTACTACTGTGGACGAGCAGTACTTC
>TRBD1|TRBV7-8|TRBJ2-7|once
CASSQAGTGAYEQYF
TGTGCCAGCAGCCAAGCCGGGACAGGGGCCTACGAGCAGTACTTC
>.|TRBV19|TRBJ1-2|.
CASSIGTVLYGYTF
TGTGCCAGTAGTATAGGGACGGTGCTCTATGGCTACACCTTC
>TRBD2|TRBV27|TRBJ2-3|.
CASSLGGAGWGDTQYF
TGTGCCAGCAGCCTGGGGGGAGCGGGGTGGGGAGATACGCAGTATTTT
>.|TRBV19|TRBJ2-7|.
CASSIDTGGVSYEQYF
TGTGCCAGTAGTATAGACACAGGGGGGGTGTCCTACGAGCAGTACTTC
>.|TRBV29-1|TRBJ2-5|.
CSVDYAGQETQYF
TGCAGCGTCGATTATGCCGGACAAGAGACCCAGTACTTC
>.|TRBV19|TRBJ2-7|.
CASSSSPDSREQYF
TGTGCCAGTAGCAGCTCCCCGGACTCAAGGGAGCAGTACTTC
>TRBD2|TRBV7-7|TRBJ2-7|.
CASSLKAGGNYEQYF
TGTGCTAGCAGCTTAAAGGCGGGAGGGAACTACGAGCAGTACTTC
>.|TRBV15|TRBJ1-1|few
CATSNGYTEAFF
TGTGCCACCAGCAACGGATACACTGAAGCTTTCTTT
>.|TRBV21-1|TRBJ2-1|.
CARMGLADYNEQFF
TGTGCCAGAATGGGGCTAGCGGACTACAATGAGCAGTTCTTC
>.|TRBV20-1|TRBJ2-5|few
CSALEGETQYF
TGCAGTGCTCTAGAAGGGGAGACCCAGTACTTC
>.|TRBV7-7|TRBJ2-1|.
CASSKNPGLFNEQFF
TGTGCTAGCAGCAAAAACCCCGGACTCTTCAATGAGCAGTTCTTC
>.|TRBV19|TRBJ2-2|.
CASRGARDTGELFF
TGTGCCAGTAGGGGCGCACGAGACACCGGGGAGCTGTTTTTT
>TRBD1|TRBV28|TRBJ1-1|few
CASSFRQGGTEAFF
TGTGCCAGCAGTTTCCGACAGGGTGGGACTGAAGCTTTCTTT
>TRBD2|TRBV5-4|TRBJ2-2|.
CASSLGIAGNTGELFF
TGTGCCAGCAGCCTCGGGATAGCGGGGAACACCGGGGAGCTGTTTTTT
>.|TRBV6-5|TRBJ1-2|few
CASSYFLGNTNYGYTF
TGTGCCAGCAGTTACTTTCTAGGAAATACTAACTATGGCTACACCTTC
>TRBD2|TRBV7-8|TRBJ2-7|.
CASSLVGTRSSYEQYF
TGTGCCAGCAGCTTAGTCGGGACTAGGTCCTCCTACGAGCAGTACTTC
>.|TRBV19|TRBJ2-3|.
CASSRSQGADTQYF
TGTGCCAGTAGTAGGTCCCAGGGTGCAGATACGCAGTATTTT
>TRBD2|TRBV9|TRBJ2-3|.
CASSVELAGEGTDTQYF
TGTGCCAGCAGCGTAGAACTAGCGGGGGAAGGGACAGATACGCAGTATTTT
>.|TRBV4-1|TRBJ2-3|.
CASSQERATDTQYF
TGCGCCAGCAGCCAAGAGAGGGCCACAGATACGCAGTATTTT
>TRBD2|TRBV6-1|TRBJ2-1|.
CASSGGLAGTYNEQFF
TGTGCCAGCAGTGGTGGACTAGCGGGAACCTACAATGAGCAGTTCTTC
>TRBD2|TRBV9|TRBJ2-7|.
CASSAVAGGPYEQYF
TGTGCCAGCAGCGCCGTAGCGGGGGGCCCCTACGAGCAGTACTTC
>TRBD2|TRBV19|TRBJ2-7|.
CASSTLAGSSYEQYF
TGTGCCAGTAGTACGCTAGCGGGTAGCTCCTACGAGCAGTACTTC
>.|TRBV29-1|TRBJ2-5|.
CSVEELGRETQYF
TGCAGCGTTGAAGAGTTGGGGCGAGAGACCCAGTACTTC
>TRBD1|TRBV19|TRBJ1-1|.
CATTPDRGIYTEAFF
TGTGCCACCACCCCGGACAGGGGAATTTACACTGAAGCTTTCTTT
>.|TRBV5-6|TRBJ2-1|.
CASCRRGLSYNEQFF
TGTGCCAGCTGCCGGAGGGGACTCTCGTACAATGAGCAGTTCTTC
>TRBD1|TRBV6-6|TRBJ2-2|few
CASSRGRLSGELFF
TGTGCCAGCAGTAGGGGGCGTTTGTCCGGGGAGCTGTTTTTT
>.|TRBV25-1|TRBJ1-1|.
CASSEGVTEAFF
TGTGCCAGCAGTGAAGGGGTGACTGAAGCTTTCTTT
>TRBD1|TRBV2|TRBJ2-1|.
CASRTGTGDDEQFF
TGTGCCAGCAGGACTGGGACAGGGGACGATGAGCAGTTCTTC
>TRBD2|TRBV4-2|TRBJ2-1|.
CASSQGLAGNEQFF
TGTGCCAGCAGCCAAGGGCTAGCGGGGAATGAGCAGTTCTTC
>.|TRBV28|TRBJ2-4|medium-sized
CASSLEWLSAKNIQYF
TGTGCCAGCAGTTTAGAGTGGCTCTCTGCCAAAAACATTCAGTACTTC
>.|TRBV7-7|TRBJ2-2|.
CASSLSGDTGELFF
TGTGCCAGCAGCCTATCCGGGGACACCGGGGAGCTGTTTTTT
>TRBD2|TRBV6-5|TRBJ2-3|.
CASSRLAALTDTQYF
TGTGCCAGCAGTCGACTAGCGGCCCTCACAGATACGCAGTATTTT
>TRBD2|TRBV4-3|TRBJ2-7|.
CASSQAVAGDPEQYF
TGCGCCAGCAGCCAAGCGGTAGCGGGGGACCCCGAGCAGTACTTC
>.|TRBV7-8|TRBJ2-7|.
CASSPRVGRYEQYF
TGTGCCAGCAGTCCCAGGGTGGGGAGATACGAGCAGTACTTC
>TRBD2|TRBV5-4|TRBJ2-1|.
CASSPSGGSSYNEQFF
TGTGCCAGCAGCCCTAGCGGAGGGAGCTCCTACAATGAGCAGTTCTTC
>.|TRBV9|TRBJ2-3|.
CASSVSGLGTDTQYF
TGTGCCAGCAGCGTATCAGGGTTGGGGACAGATACGCAGTATTTT
>TRBD1|TRBV28|TRBJ2-3|.
CASVQGAITDTQYF
TGTGCCAGTGTCCAGGGGGCGATAACAGATACGCAGTATTTT
>.|TRBV5-1|TRBJ1-1|few
CASRDRAGADTEAFF
TGCGCCAGCAGGGACCGTGCTGGGGCTGACACTGAAGCTTTCTTT
>.|TRBV27|TRBJ2-7|few
CASTMDSGSYEQYF
TGTGCCAGCACTATGGACAGCGGTTCCTACGAGCAGTACTTC
>.|TRBV2|TRBJ1-5|once
CASSPTLLDSNQPQHF
TGTGCCAGCAGCCCGACCCTACTTGATAGCAATCAGCCCCAGCATTTT
>.|TRBV4-3|TRBJ1-5|once
CASSLGGGQPQHF
TGCGCCAGCAGCCTCGGGGGGGGGCAGCCCCAGCATTTT
>.|TRBV29-1|TRBJ1-2|.
CSAKSGARGYTF
TGCAGCGCTAAAAGTGGGGCCAGAGGCTACACCTTC
>.|TRBV9|TRBJ2-2|few
CASRVSSGTGELFF
TGTGCCAGCAGGGTCAGCAGTGGCACCGGGGAGCTGTTTTTT
>TRBD1|TRBV7-9|TRBJ2-5|once
CASSLVTGGQETQYF
TGTGCCAGCAGCTTAGTTACAGGGGGGCAAGAGACCCAGTACTTC
>.|TRBV28|TRBJ1-5|few
CASSFHRDQPQHF
TGTGCCAGCAGTTTCCACAGGGATCAGCCCCAGCATTTT
>.|TRBV7-8|TRBJ1-6|.
CASSWQSEKSPLHF
TGTGCCAGCAGCTGGCAGTCCGAGAAATCACCCCTCCACTTT
>.|TRBV19|TRBJ1-1|few
CASRKLGGNTEAFF
TGTGCCAGTCGGAAATTGGGGGGGAACACTGAAGCTTTCTTT